This is a list of T cell receptor beta chains from one sample in a study of T cells in Graves' hyperthyroidism and ophthalmopathy. TCRdb re-derived calls from the multiplex PCR reads in MiXCR, one entry per CDR3 protein. The data contain 550,000 to 850,000 distinct CDR3 sequences, around 20% of them seen just once; the ten biggest clones take up over 15%. Sequencing used blood. These receptors all come from a woman in her 50s with Graves' hyperthyroidism that later progressed to Graves' ophthalmopathy. Each CDR3 is given with its conserved first and last residue. Fields, in order: clone size, D gene, V gene, CDR3 length, J gene, CDR3 protein, CDR3 DNA. A D gene is named only where the DNA matches it firmly. For some rows the clone size is stated as once, few or many, or as a class when expanded; others skip it.

>NA|TRBD2|TRBV5-1|16|TRBJ2-1
CASSFSGPSSYNEQFF
TGCGCCAGCAGCTTTAGCGGGCCGAGCTCCTACAATGAGCAGTTCTTC
>many|TRBD2|TRBV5-4|16|TRBJ2-2
CASSLELAVDTGELFF
TGTGCCAGCAGCTTGGAGCTAGCGGTAGACACCGGGGAGCTGTTTTTT
>NA|TRBD2|TRBV9|15|TRBJ2-7
CASSAGLAETYEQYF
TGTGCCAGCAGCGCCGGACTAGCGGAGACTTACGAGCAGTACTTC
>many|TRBD1|TRBV5-5|15|TRBJ1-1
CASSLTGGWDTEAFF
TGTGCCAGCAGCTTGACAGGGGGCTGGGACACTGAAGCTTTCTTT
>many|NA|TRBV30|12|TRBJ2-7
CAWTTSAIEQYF
TGTGCCTGGACCACTTCCGCGATTGAGCAGTACTTC
>many|NA|TRBV12-3/TRBV12-4|12|TRBJ1-4
CASSYFGEKLFF
TGTGCCAGCAGTTACTTTGGTGAAAAACTGTTTTTT
>NA|TRBD2|TRBV11-3|17|TRBJ2-2
CASSSQGQRGGAGELFF
TGTGCCAGCAGCTCACAGGGTCAGCGGGGGGGAGCCGGGGAGCTGTTTTTT
>NA|NA|TRBV4-1|14|TRBJ2-7
CASSQATASYEQYF
TGCGCCAGCAGCCAAGCGACCGCGTCCTACGAGCAGTACTTC
>many|NA|TRBV3-1|13|TRBJ1-5
CASSQSENQPQHF
TGTGCCAGCAGCCAGTCCGAAAATCAGCCCCAGCATTTT
>many|NA|TRBV3-1|14|TRBJ2-7
CASSHSSDLYEQYF
TGTGCCAGCAGCCATAGTTCCGATCTTTACGAGCAGTACTTC
>many|NA|TRBV20-1|16|TRBJ2-3
CSARDLDRVQTDTQYF
TGCAGTGCTAGAGATCTTGACCGGGTCCAAACAGATACGCAGTATTTT
>NA|TRBD2|TRBV7-2|15|TRBJ2-3
CASSSSGGSVDTQYF
TGTGCCAGCAGTTCTAGCGGGGGTTCGGTAGATACGCAGTATTTT
>few|NA|TRBV6-1|15|TRBJ1-2
CASSDLGRVSDGYTF
TGTGCCAGCAGTGATTTGGGCAGGGTCAGTGATGGCTACACCTTC
>NA|NA|TRBV15|12|TRBJ1-5
CATSRINQPQHF
TGTGCCACCAGCAGGATCAATCAGCCCCAGCATTTT
>NA|TRBD1|TRBV20-1|17|TRBJ2-4
CSALSRDRSGAKNIQYF
TGCAGTGCTCTGTCCCGGGACAGGTCCGGGGCCAAAAACATTCAGTACTTC